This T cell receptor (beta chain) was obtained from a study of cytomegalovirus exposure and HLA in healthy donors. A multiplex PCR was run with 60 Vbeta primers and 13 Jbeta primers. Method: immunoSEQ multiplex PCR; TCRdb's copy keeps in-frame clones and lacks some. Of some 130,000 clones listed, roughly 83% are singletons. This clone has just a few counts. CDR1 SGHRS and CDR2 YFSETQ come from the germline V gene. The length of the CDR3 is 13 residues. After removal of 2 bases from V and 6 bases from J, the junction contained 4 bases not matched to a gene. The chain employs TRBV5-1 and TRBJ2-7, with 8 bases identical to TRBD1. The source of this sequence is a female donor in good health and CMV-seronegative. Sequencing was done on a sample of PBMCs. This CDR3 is CASSLQGESEQYF. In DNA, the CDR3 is TGCGCCAGCAGCTTACAGGGGGAAAGCGAGCAGTACTTC.